This T cell receptor beta chain was documented in a study of T cells in Graves' hyperthyroidism and ophthalmopathy. CDR3 length: 14 residues. CDR1 is MGHRA and CDR2 is YSYEKL in the germline V gene. Trimming took 1 base from V and 3 from J, leaving 10 bases between them. This clonotype came up a few times. Template material for amplifying TCR beta CDR3 regions consisted of RNA transcripts. Primed by the HTBI set, a first-round RT-PCR was run on the TCR CDR3. Using its own MiXCR run on the multiplex PCR reads, TCRdb lists one record per CDR3 protein. The sample lists roughly 360,000 distinct CDR3 sequences, about 13% occurring once.

This clonotype was sampled from a man under 40 with Graves' hyperthyroidism that later progressed to Graves' ophthalmopathy. The sample consisted of blood. This chain joins TRBV4-1 and TRBJ2-7; TRBD2 might be the D (6 bases). The CDR3 DNA reads as TGCGCCAGCAGCCAAGGTAGCGGATTCTACGAGCAGTACTTC. This sequence encodes CASSQGSGFYEQYF.